The 20 T cell receptor beta chains listed next were all sequenced from one sample in a study of PD-1 blockade in classical Hodgkin lymphoma. Repertoires were generated with immunoSEQ multiplex PCR, while TCRdb's copy carries only in-frame clones and drops some. The profile covers about 98,000 clones, with roughly 81% appearing a single time and approximately 15% taken by the ten largest. Each patient's relapse followed autologous stem cell transplantation, and brentuximab vedotin exposure varied. The source was peripheral blood mononuclear cells (PBMCs), collected before the second cycle of nivolumab. These receptors all stem from a human donor with classical Hodgkin lymphoma.

The rearrangement uses TRBV10-3 and TRBJ2-7, with D hard to call. Germline V lookup: CDR1 ENHRY, CDR2 SYGVKD. Trimming stripped 3 bases from V and 5 bases from J, with 5 bases between. The CDR3 spans 11 residues. The CDR3 sequence is CAISEFHEQYF. In nucleotides, the CDR3 is TGTGCCATCAGTGAATTCCACGAGCAGTACTTC.

The chain joins TRBV19 to TRBJ2-1; 8 positions agree with TRBD2. CDR1 is LNHDA and CDR2 is SQIVND in the germline V gene (reference sequence). The CDR3 length is 14 residues. After removal of 8 bases from V and 8 bases from J, the junction contained 11 bases not matched to a gene. The CDR3: CASVRDGRGDEQFF. The CDR3 bases are TGTGCCAGTGTACGGGACGGGAGGGGAGATGAGCAGTTCTTC. The full variable domain, its missing parts supplied by reference TRBV19 and TRBJ2-1, is DGGITQSPKYLFRKEGQNVTLSCEQNLNHDAMYWYRQDPGQGLRLIYYSQIVNDFQKGDIAEGYSVSREKKESFPLTVTSAQKNPTAFYLCASVRDGRGDEQFFGPGTRLTVL.

The chain has TRBV28 and TRBJ2-7, with TRBD1 as a possible D gene (6 bases). The CDR3 length is 15 residues. V dropped 5 bases and J dropped 0 bases, with 14 bases sitting between them. In germline, CDR1 is MDHEN, CDR2 SYDVKM. CDR3 region: CASSTNRESSYEQYF. DNA for the CDR3: TGTGCCAGCAGTACTAACAGGGAAAGCTCCTACGAGCAGTACTTC.

V gene TRBV28 combines with J gene TRBJ2-7; D is perhaps TRBD2 (6 bases). The CDR3 runs to 13 residues. V shed 3 bases and J shed 2 bases, with 8 bases lying between them. Per germline, CDR1 MDHEN and CDR2 SYDVKM. The CDR3, as DNA: TGTGCCAGCAGTTTGGCTAGCGCCTACGAGCAGTACTTC. This codes for CASSLASAYEQYF.

The V call is TRBV7-9, the J call TRBJ2-4; perhaps D is TRBD1 or TRBD2 (6 bases each). The CDR3 has 17 residues. Germline CDR1 reads SEHNR; CDR2 reads FQNEAQ (reference sequence). V was clipped by 1 base and J by 3 bases, with 16 bases between them. The CDR3 DNA sequence: TGTGCCAGCAGCTTAGAGCGGGCAGGGGTGGGCAAAAACATTCAGTACTTC. Translating gives CASSLERAGVGKNIQYF.

This clone was recorded a few times. This chain links TRBV5-8 with TRBJ1-2, with D possibly matching TRBD1 (5 bases). CDR3 length: 16 amino acids. Germline V gene data show CDR1 as SGHTS and CDR2 as YDEGEE. V lost 3 bases to trimming and J lost 0 bases, with 15 bases between them. The CDR3 is CASSSGLQVTNYGYTF. CDR3 bases: TGTGCCAGCAGCTCAGGATTACAGGTTACTAACTATGGCTACACCTTC.

This chain links TRBV18 with TRBJ1-5; 8 bases line up with TRBD1. The V and J ends lost 5 bases and 7 bases, in that order; junction bases with no gene match: 4. There are 13 residues in the CDR3. CDR1 and CDR2 (germline): KGHSH, LQKENI. The CDR3 loop reads CASSTQGDQPQHF. Here the CDR3 DNA reads TGTGCCAGCTCAACACAGGGGGACCAGCCCCAGCATTTT. The full variable domain, in which reference TRBV18 and TRBJ1-5 provide the parts outside the CDR3, is NAGVMQNPRHLVRRRGQEARLRCSPMKGHSHVYWYRQLPEEGLKFMVYLQKENIIDESGMPKERFSAEFPKEGPSILRIQQVVRGDSAAYFCASSTQGDQPQHFGDGTRLSIL.

The chain joins TRBV10-1 to TRBJ2-1, with D possibly called TRBD1 or TRBD2 (5 bases each). The CDR3 runs 15 residues. V lost 6 bases and J lost 4, with 16 bases in between. Germline CDR1 reads WNHNN; CDR2 reads SYGVQD (reference sequence). CDR3: CASSGAPPLYNEQFF. CDR3 DNA: TGCGCCAGCAGCGGGGCCCCCCCCTTGTACAATGAGCAGTTCTTC.

The chain has TRBV11-3 and TRBJ2-2, with 7 bases identical to TRBD2. J lost 5 bases, V lost 6 bases, and 6 bases had no gene match. Germline lookup yields CDR1 SGHNT and CDR2 YENEEA. This CDR3 is 14 amino acids long. The CDR3 reads CASRPASGTGELFF. The CDR3 bases are TGTGCCAGCAGGCCGGCTAGCGGTACCGGGGAGCTGTTTTTT.

The chain couples TRBV2 to TRBJ1-5; no clear D gene. The CDR3 loop spans 14 amino acids. V dropped 7 bases and J dropped 2 bases, with 12 bases sitting between them. Germline CDR1 reads SNHLY; CDR2 reads FYNNEI. CDR3 coding DNA: TGTGCCAGCAATGGGTTGACGGGCAATCAGCCCCAGCATTTT. As protein: CASNGLTGNQPQHF.

This clone was seen only once. This chain connects TRBV28 to TRBJ2-2; no clear D. This CDR3 region has 15 residues. Trimming removed 4 bases from V and 6 bases from J, with 15 bases in between. Germline CDR1 and CDR2: MDHEN and SYDVKM. CDR3 sequence (DNA): TGTGCCAGCAGTTCACGACACCCCCGGGCCGGGGAGCTGTTTTTT. This gives the protein CASSSRHPRAGELFF.

V usage is TRBV28 and J usage is TRBJ2-2, with 15 bases aligning to TRBD2. CDR1 and CDR2 (germline): MDHEN, SYDVKM. The CDR3 length is 20 residues. V was pared by 4 bases and J by 5 bases, with 14 bases of the junction left unmatched. The chain's CDR3 is CASSYQPPGLAGGGTGELFF. CDR3 in DNA: TGTGCCAGCAGTTACCAACCCCCGGGACTAGCGGGGGGCGGTACCGGGGAGCTGTTTTTT.

This clone showed up just a few times. The chain employs TRBV19 and TRBJ1-2, with a tentative D call TRBD1 (6 bases). The germline V gene encodes CDR1 LNHDA and CDR2 SQIVND (reference sequence). Deletions cut 8 bases from V and 4 bases from J, with 23 bases between. The length of the CDR3 is 16 residues. The CDR3 sequence is CASGPRFAGDTYGYTF. The CDR3 DNA reads as TGTGCCAGTGGACCTCGTTTCGCAGGGGACACCTATGGCTACACCTTC.

This chain links TRBV30 with TRBJ1-2; no clear D. The CDR3 spans 13 residues. The germline V gene has CDR1 GTSNPN and CDR2 SVGIG (reference sequence). Trimming stripped 0 bases from V and 7 bases from J, with 12 bases between. The chain's CDR3 is CAWSVQLGGGYTF. The CDR3 nucleotides read TGTGCCTGGAGTGTACAACTCGGCGGTGGCTACACCTTC.

V is TRBV7-9 and J is TRBJ2-2; no clear D gene. The CDR3 has 14 residues. Trimming stripped 0 bases from V and 1 base from J, with 3 bases between. Germline loops: CDR1 SEHNR, CDR2 FQNEAQ (reference sequence). In DNA, the CDR3 is TGTGCCAGCAGCTTAGCGAAGAACACCGGGGAGCTGTTTTTT. Amino acids: CASSLAKNTGELFF.

This chain joins TRBV9 and TRBJ2-1, with a tentative D call TRBD2 (5 bases). Trimming removed 0 bases from V and 7 bases from J, with 14 bases in between. The CDR3 totals 15 residues. The germline V gene has CDR1 SGDLS and CDR2 YYNGEE. CDR3 amino acids: CASSVGGDSRNEQFF. The DNA for the CDR3 is TGTGCCAGCAGCGTAGGGGGAGACTCCAGAAATGAGCAGTTCTTC.

CDR3 sequence reads: CASSVRSGREDTQYF. In nucleotides, the CDR3 is TGTGCCAGCAGCGTAAGGAGCGGGAGGGAAGATACGCAGTATTTT. This chain connects TRBV9 to TRBJ2-3; the match to TRBD2 covers 10 bases. The junction had 4 bases not matched to a gene; V was cut back by 1 base and J by 5 bases. CDR1 SGDLS and CDR2 YYNGEE come from the germline V gene. This CDR3 is built from 15 residues.

The V gene is TRBV11-2, the J gene TRBJ1-2; D is unresolved. CDR1 and CDR2 from the germline V gene are SGHAT and FQNNGV. There are 13 residues in the CDR3. The V gene lost 5 bases and the J gene lost 2 bases, with 9 bases spanning the gap. CDR3 amino acids: CASSQGVNYGYTF. Written as DNA, the CDR3 is TGTGCCAGCAGCCAAGGTGTAAACTATGGCTACACCTTC.

The V and J genes are TRBV6-1 and TRBJ2-4, with D perhaps matching TRBD2 (6 bases). Germline CDR1 MNHNS, CDR2 SASEGT. CDR3 length equals 13 residues. V shed 2 bases and J shed 7 bases, with 9 bases lying between them. The CDR3, as DNA: TGTGCCAGCAGTGAACAGAGCGGGAACATTCAGTACTTC. Amino acid sequence: CASSEQSGNIQYF.

J is TRBJ1-4 and V is TRBV15; D is unclear. This CDR3 region has 12 residues. Germline-derived CDR1 and CDR2 are LNHNV and YYDKDF (reference sequence). Trimming took 0 bases from V and 14 from J, leaving 10 bases between them. The CDR3 region is CATSRDRLFLFF. The CDR3 DNA follows: TGTGCCACCAGCAGAGATCGGTTATTTCTGTTTTTT.